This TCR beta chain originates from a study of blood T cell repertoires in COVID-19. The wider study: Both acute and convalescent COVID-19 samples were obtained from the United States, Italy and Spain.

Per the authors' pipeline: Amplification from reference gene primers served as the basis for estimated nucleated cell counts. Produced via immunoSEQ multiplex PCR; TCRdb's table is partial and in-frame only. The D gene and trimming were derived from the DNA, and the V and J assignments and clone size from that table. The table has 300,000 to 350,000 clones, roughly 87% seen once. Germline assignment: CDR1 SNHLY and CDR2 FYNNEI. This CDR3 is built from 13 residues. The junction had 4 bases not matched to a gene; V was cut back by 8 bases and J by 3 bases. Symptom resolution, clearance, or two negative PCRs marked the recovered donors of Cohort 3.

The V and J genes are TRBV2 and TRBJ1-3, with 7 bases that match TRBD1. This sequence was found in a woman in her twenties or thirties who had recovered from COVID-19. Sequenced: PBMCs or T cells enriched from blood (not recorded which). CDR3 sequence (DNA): TGTGCCAGCTGGCGGGACAGTGGAAACACCATATATTTT. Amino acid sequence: CASWRDSGNTIYF.